The 4 T cell receptor beta chains in this list originate from one sample, sequenced in a study of control samples from healthy donors and cancer patients. The repertoire was sequenced with immunoSEQ multiplex PCR; TCRdb's copy has only in-frame clones and lacks some. Of some 120,000 clones listed, around 86% were seen once; the top ten hold more than 8%. The sequencing input was blood. The source is a man aged 40-55 years in good health.

Here the CDR3 reads CASSPTTGGLDYGYTF. In DNA form, the CDR3 reads TGTGCCAGCTCACCTACTACAGGGGGACTTGACTATGGCTACACCTTC. The rearrangement uses TRBV18 and TRBJ1-2, with 8 bases identical to TRBD1. V shed 3 bases, J shed 3 bases, and the junction held 9 bases outside the gene matches. The CDR3 spans 16 residues. Germline CDR1 is KGHSH and CDR2 is LQKENI.

V gene TRBV2 combines with J gene TRBJ2-2, with 10 nucleotides matching TRBD2. This CDR3 comprises 17 residues. V was clipped by 0 bases and J by 5 bases; unmatched bases: 6. Germline CDR1 and CDR2: SNHLY and FYNNEI. The CDR3 here is CASSEAHKRGGTGELFF. DNA for the CDR3: TGTGCCAGCAGTGAAGCGCATAAGCGGGGGGGAACCGGGGAGCTGTTTTTT.

The chain uses TRBV15 and TRBJ1-3; D perhaps matches TRBD1 (5 bases). Germline CDR1 reads LNHNV; CDR2 reads YYDKDF (reference sequence). Between the trimmed V and J ends, which lost 0 bases and 0 bases, there was a span of 12 bases. The CDR3 length is 17 residues. Here the CDR3 DNA reads TGTGCCACCAGCAGAGATCCGGGACGGTTCTCTGGAAACACCATATATTTT. Translating gives CATSRDPGRFSGNTIYF.

This sequence joins TRBV2 and TRBJ2-1, with 10 bases identical to TRBD2. This CDR3 region has 16 residues. Trimming at V came to 3 bases and at J to 4 bases, leaving 6 bases not matched to a gene. The germline V gene encodes CDR1 SNHLY and CDR2 FYNNEI. CDR3 nucleotides: TGTGCCAGCAGTGATCCCAGCGGGGGGGTGTACAATGAGCAGTTCTTC. It codes for CASSDPSGGVYNEQFF.